This TCR beta chain was sequenced in a study of blood T cell repertoires in COVID-19. Study overall: Both acute and convalescent COVID-19 samples were obtained from the United States, Italy and Spain.

Per the authors' pipeline: Scientists estimated how many nucleated cells there were by amplifying reference gene primers. Assay: immunoSEQ multiplex PCR; the TCRdb copy retains only in-frame clones and omits some. Clone size and the V and J calls come from that table; the DNA yielded D and trimming. The sample lists about 310,000 clones; 80% to 90% were seen once. CDR1 and CDR2 from the germline V gene are SGHTA and FQGNSA. The CDR3 sequence is 13 residues long. V dropped 3 bases and J dropped 5 bases, with 8 bases sitting between them. The sample taken for sequencing was peripheral blood. This sequence joins TRBV7-2 and TRBJ1-5, with D perhaps TRBD1 (6 bases). The origin of this receptor is a man aged 45-65 years with active or convalescent COVID-19. In nucleotides, the CDR3 is TGTGCCAGCAGCTTGGACAGAGATCAGCCCCAGCATTTT. It codes for CASSLDRDQPQHF.